The 6 T cell receptor beta chains presented below share a single source sample, sequenced in a study of Graves' ophthalmopathy and Graves' hyperthyroidism (dated by TCRdb to about 2018). The sequencing machine was an Illumina HiSeq 2000. TCR beta CDR3 regions were amplified from RNA transcripts for repertoire sequencing. The first round of RT-PCR was done with HTBI primers and the Qiagen OneStep RT-PCR kit, and was followed by a second round of multiplex PCR, then size selection and purification. Clones were called with MiXCR by TCRdb after fastp trimmed the public reads at Q25, and only in-frame beta chains were retained. Rows with a matching CDR3 protein are joined into one entry that keeps the most common DNA and genes. This sample lists roughly 1.1 million distinct CDR3 sequences; about two fifths were detected once. More than 9.5% of the sample comes from the top ten. Material: peripheral blood or thyroid tissue (not recorded which). These receptors all stem from an adult man with Graves' hyperthyroidism.

This clonotype was observed many times. The chain joins TRBV10-3 to TRBJ1-4, with a possible D match to TRBD1 (6 bases). The germline CDR1 and CDR2 sequences are ENHRY and SYGVKD. Trimming took 6 bases from V and 4 from J, leaving 12 bases between them. The CDR3 covers 14 residues. CDR3 DNA sequence: TGTGCCATCAGGGACACAGGGAATAATGAAAAACTGTTTTTT. Amino acids: CAIRDTGNNEKLFF.

The rearrangement links TRBV14 to TRBJ1-4; D uncertain. Germline loops: CDR1 SGHDN, CDR2 FVKESK. Trimming took 0 bases from V and 8 from J, leaving 19 bases between them. The CDR3 contains 17 residues. The CDR3 sequence: CASSQDEATTPREKLFF. The CDR3 DNA is TGTGCCAGCAGCCAAGATGAGGCAACCACCCCACGCGAAAAACTGTTTTTT.

The V and J genes are TRBV10-3 and TRBJ2-7, with 7 nucleotides matching TRBD1. V gave up 2 bases and J gave up 0 bases; unmatched junction bases: 4. The CDR3 spans 15 residues. Germline CDR1 reads ENHRY; CDR2 reads SYGVKD. As DNA, the CDR3 is TGTGCCATCAGTGAGCAGGCAGGGGGCTCCTACGAGCAGTACTTC. It yields the protein CAISEQAGGSYEQYF.

The CDR3 here is CASSPGTGVPNTEAFF. CDR3 nucleotide sequence: TGTGCCAGCAGCCCCGGGACAGGTGTACCTAACACTGAAGCTTTCTTT. This sequence joins TRBV7-9 and TRBJ1-1; TRBD1 aligns across 8 bases. V dropped 5 bases and J dropped 2; count of bases not matched to a gene: 10. The CDR3 runs to 16 residues. Germline assignment: CDR1 SEHNR and CDR2 FQNEAQ (reference sequence).

This chain's CDR3 is CASSVEPTTGELFF. The DNA for the CDR3 is TGTGCCAGCAGCGTAGAACCAACTACCGGGGAGCTGTTTTTT. V and J are TRBV9 and TRBJ2-2; D is unresolved. The germline gives CDR1 SGDLS, CDR2 YYNGEE. CDR3 length equals 14 residues. The V and J ends lost 0 bases and 5 bases respectively, with 8 bases between them.

This clonotype was found many times. The chain has TRBV11-2 and TRBJ2-7; D is possibly TRBD2 (5 bases). V dropped 2 bases and J dropped 3 bases, with 11 bases sitting between them. The CDR3 length is 14 residues. The germline CDR1 and CDR2 sequences are SGHAT and FQNNGV. The CDR3 is CASSLSPSHYEQYF. The CDR3 DNA follows: TGTGCCAGCAGCTTATCGCCTAGCCACTACGAGCAGTACTTC.